This TCR beta chain was profiled in a study of early T cells in non-severe SARS-CoV-2 infection. Germline loops: CDR1 KGHSH, CDR2 LQKENI. CDR3 size: 13 residues. The trim removed 5 bases at V and 8 bases at J, leaving 5 bases unmatched. Study observations and caveats: There was a bias toward anti-spike CD8 responses in VDJdb matching, which missed private and CD4 specificities.

The TCR library protocol attached unique molecular identifiers to the individual cDNA molecules. TCRdb reprocessed the 5' RACE reads via MiXCR and lists one record per CDR3 protein. The sample carries tens of thousands of distinct CDR3 sequences, about 15% recorded once. This clonotype was counted a few times. Its antigen remains unidentified. The sample was whole blood. The TCR sequence derives from an adult who was a healthcare worker with PCR-confirmed SARS-CoV-2 infection or an uninfected control (not recorded which). This chain connects TRBV18 to TRBJ2-4; 8 bases map to TRBD1. The CDR3: CASSSDRGDIQYF. The CDR3 region has the DNA TGTGCCAGCTCATCCGACAGGGGAGACATTCAGTACTTC.